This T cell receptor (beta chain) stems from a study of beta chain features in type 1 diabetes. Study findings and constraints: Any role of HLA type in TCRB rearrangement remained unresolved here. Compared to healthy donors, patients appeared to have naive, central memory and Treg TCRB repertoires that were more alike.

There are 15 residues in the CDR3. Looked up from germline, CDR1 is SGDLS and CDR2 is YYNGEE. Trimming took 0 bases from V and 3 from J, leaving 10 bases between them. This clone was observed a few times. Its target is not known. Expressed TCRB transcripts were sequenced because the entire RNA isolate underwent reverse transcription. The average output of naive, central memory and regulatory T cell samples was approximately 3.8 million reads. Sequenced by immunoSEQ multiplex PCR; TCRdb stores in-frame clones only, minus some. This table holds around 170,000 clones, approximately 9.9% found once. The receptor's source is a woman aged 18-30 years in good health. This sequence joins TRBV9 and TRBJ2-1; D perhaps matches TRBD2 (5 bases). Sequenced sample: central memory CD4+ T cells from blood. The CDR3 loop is CASSVEWEFYNEQFF. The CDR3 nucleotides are TGTGCCAGCAGCGTAGAGTGGGAGTTCTACAATGAGCAGTTCTTC.